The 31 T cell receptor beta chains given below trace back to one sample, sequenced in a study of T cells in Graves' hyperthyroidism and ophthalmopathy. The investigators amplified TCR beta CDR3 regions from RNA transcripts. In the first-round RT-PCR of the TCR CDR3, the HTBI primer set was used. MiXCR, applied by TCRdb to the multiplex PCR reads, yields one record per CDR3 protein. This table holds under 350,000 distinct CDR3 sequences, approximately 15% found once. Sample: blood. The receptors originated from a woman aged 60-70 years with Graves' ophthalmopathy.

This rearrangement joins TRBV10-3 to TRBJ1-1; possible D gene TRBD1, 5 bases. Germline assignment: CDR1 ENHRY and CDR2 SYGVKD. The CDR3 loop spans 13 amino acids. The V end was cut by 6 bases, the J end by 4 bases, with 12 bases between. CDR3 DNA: TGTGCCATCAGGGGACTCTTGGGCACTGAAGCTTTCTTT. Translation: CAIRGLLGTEAFF.

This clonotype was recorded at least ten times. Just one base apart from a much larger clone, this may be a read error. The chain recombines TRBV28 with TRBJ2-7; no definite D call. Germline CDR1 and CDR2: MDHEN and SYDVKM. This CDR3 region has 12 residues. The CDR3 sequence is CASRLGSYEQYF. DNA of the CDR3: TGTGCCAGCCGTTTAGGATCCTACGAGCAGTACTTC. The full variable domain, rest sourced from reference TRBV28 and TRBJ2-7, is DVKVTQSSRYLVKRTGEKVFLECVQDMDHENMFWYRQDPGLGLRLIYFSYDVKMKEKGDIPEGYSVSREKKERFSLILESASTNQTSMYLCASRLGSYEQYFGPGTRLTVT.

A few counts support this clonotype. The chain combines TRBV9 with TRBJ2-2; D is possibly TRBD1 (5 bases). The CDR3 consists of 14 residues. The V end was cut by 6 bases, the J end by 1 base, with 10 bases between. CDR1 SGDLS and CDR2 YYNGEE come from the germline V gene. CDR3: CASMTAMNTGELFF. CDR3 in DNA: TGTGCCAGCATGACAGCGATGAACACCGGGGAGCTGTTTTTT.

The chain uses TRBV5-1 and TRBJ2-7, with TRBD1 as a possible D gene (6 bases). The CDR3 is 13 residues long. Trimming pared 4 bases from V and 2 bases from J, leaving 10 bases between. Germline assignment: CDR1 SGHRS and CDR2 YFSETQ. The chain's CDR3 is CASSHTGTYEQYF. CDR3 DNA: TGCGCCAGCAGCCACACAGGGACCTACGAGCAGTACTTC.

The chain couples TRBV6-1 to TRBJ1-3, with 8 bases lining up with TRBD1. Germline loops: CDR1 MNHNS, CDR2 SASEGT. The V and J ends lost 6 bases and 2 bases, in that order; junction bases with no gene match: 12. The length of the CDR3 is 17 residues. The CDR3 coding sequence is TGTGCCAGCAGCCGTAGGACAGGGAGGTCTGCTGGAAACACCATATATTTT. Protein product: CASSRRTGRSAGNTIYF.

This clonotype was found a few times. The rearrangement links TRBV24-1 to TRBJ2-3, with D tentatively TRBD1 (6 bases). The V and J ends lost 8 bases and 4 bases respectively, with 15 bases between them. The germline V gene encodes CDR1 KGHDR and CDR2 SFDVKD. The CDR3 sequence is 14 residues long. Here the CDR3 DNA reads TGTGCCACCAATGACGCCAGGGGTCCAGATACGCAGTATTTT. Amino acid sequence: CATNDARGPDTQYF.

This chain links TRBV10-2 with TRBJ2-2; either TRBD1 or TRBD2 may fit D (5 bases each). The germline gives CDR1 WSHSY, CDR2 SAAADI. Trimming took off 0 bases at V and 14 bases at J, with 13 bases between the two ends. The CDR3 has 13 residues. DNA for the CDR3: TGCGCCAGCAGTGAGTCGGTCGGGGCCCGCCTGTTTTTT. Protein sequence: CASSESVGARLFF.

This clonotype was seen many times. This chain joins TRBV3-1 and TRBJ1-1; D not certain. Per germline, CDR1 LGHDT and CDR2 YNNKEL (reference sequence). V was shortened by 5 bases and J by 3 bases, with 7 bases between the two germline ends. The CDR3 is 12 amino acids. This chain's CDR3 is CASSFGDTEAFF. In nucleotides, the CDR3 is TGTGCCAGCAGCTTCGGTGACACTGAAGCTTTCTTT. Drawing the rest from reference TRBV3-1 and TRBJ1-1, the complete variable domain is DTAVSQTPKYLVTQMGNDKSIKCEQNLGHDTMYWYKQDSKKFLKIMFSYNNKELIINETVPNRFSPKSPDKAHLNLHINSLELGDSAVYFCASSFGDTEAFFGQGTRLTVV.

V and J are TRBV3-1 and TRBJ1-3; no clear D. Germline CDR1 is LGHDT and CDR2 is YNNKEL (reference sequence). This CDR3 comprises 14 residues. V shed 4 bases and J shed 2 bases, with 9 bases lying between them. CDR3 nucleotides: TGTGCCAGCAGCCTTAATCGGGCTGGAAACACCATATATTTT. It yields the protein CASSLNRAGNTIYF.

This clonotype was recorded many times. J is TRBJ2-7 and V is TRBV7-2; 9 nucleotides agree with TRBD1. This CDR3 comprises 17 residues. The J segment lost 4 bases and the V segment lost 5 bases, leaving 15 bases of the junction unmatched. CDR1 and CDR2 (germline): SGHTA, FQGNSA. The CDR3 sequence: CASSPTSGQGGSYEQYF. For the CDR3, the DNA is TGTGCCAGCAGCCCCACATCGGGACAGGGAGGTTCATACGAGCAGTACTTC.

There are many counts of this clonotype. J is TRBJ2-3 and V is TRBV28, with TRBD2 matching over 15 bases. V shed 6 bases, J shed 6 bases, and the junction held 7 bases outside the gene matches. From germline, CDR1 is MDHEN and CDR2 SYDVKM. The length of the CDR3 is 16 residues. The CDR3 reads CASRPAGTSGRDTQYF. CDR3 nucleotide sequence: TGTGCCAGCAGGCCCGCCGGGACTAGCGGGAGGGATACGCAGTATTTT.

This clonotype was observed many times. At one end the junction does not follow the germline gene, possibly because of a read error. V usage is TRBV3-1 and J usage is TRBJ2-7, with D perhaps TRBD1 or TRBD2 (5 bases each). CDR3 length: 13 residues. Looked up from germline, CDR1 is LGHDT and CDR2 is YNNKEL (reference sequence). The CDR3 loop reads CASSQDPGTSLDF. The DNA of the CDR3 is TGTGCCAGCAGCCAAGATCCCGGGACGTCCCTAGACTTC.

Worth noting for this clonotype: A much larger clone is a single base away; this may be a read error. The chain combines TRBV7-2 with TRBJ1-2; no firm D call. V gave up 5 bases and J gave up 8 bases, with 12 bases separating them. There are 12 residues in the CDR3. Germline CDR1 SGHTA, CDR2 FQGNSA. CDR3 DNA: TGTGCCAGCAGCCCCGTCGTCAAGGGCTACACCTTC. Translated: CASSPVVKGYTF.

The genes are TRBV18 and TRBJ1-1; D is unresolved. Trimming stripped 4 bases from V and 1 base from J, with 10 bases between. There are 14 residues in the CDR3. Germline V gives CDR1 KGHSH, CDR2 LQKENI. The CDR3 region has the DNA TGTGCCAGCTCACAGCTTGGGGAGAACACTGAAGCTTTCTTT. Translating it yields CASSQLGENTEAFF.

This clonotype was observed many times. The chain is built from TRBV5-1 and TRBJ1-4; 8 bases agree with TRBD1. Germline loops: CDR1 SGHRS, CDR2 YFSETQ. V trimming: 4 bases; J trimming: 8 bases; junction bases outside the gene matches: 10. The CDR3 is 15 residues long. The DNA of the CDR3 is TGCGCCAGCAGCCCCGGACAGGGACTAATCGAAAAACTGTTTTTT. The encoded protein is CASSPGQGLIEKLFF.

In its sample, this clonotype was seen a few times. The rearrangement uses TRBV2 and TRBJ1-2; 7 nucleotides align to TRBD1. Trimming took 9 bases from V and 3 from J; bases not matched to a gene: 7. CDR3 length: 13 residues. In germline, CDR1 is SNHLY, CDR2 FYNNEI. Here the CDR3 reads CASGRDSDYGYTF. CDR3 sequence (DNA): TGTGCCAGTGGGAGGGACAGCGACTATGGCTACACCTTC.

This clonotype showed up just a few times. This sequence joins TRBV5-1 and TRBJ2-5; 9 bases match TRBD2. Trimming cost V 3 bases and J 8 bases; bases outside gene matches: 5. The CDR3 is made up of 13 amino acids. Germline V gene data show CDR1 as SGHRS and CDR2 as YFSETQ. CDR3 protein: CASSSSGIGTQYF. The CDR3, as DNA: TGCGCCAGCAGCTCTAGCGGGATAGGTACCCAGTACTTC.

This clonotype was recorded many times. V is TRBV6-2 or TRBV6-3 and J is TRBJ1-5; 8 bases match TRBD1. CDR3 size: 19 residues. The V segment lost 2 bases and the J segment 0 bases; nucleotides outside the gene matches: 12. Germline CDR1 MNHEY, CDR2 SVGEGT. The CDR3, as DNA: TGTGCCAGCAGTTACGAGTTGGGACAGGTTCTAATTAGCAATCAGCCCCAGCATTTT. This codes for CASSYELGQVLISNQPQHF.

The CDR3 sequence: CASSKGHTEKLFF. In DNA, the CDR3 is TGTGCCAGCAGCAAAGGCCACACGGAAAAACTGTTTTTT. This chain uses TRBV7-2 with TRBJ1-4; the D is unclear. CDR1 SGHTA and CDR2 FQGNSA come from the germline V gene. Trimming took off 5 bases at V and 8 bases at J, with 12 bases between the two ends. The CDR3 is made up of 13 amino acids.

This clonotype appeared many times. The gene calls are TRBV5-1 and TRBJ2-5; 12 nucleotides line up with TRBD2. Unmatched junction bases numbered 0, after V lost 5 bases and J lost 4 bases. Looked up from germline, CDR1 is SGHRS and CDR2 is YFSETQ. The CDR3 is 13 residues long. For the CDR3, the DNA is TGCGCCAGCAGGGGACTAGCGGGAGAGACCCAGTACTTC. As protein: CASRGLAGETQYF.

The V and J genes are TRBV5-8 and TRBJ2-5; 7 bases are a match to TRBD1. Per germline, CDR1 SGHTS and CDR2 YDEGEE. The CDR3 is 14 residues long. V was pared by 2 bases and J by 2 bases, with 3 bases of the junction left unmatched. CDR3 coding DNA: TGTGCCAGCAGCTTACACAGGGGACAAGAGACCCAGTACTTC. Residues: CASSLHRGQETQYF.

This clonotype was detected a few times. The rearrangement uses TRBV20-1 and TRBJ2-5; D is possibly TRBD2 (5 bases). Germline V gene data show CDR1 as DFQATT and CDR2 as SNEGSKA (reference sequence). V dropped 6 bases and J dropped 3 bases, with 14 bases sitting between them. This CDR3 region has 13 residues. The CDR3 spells CSAHGGSKETQYF. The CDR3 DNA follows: TGCAGTGCCCATGGAGGCAGCAAAGAGACCCAGTACTTC.

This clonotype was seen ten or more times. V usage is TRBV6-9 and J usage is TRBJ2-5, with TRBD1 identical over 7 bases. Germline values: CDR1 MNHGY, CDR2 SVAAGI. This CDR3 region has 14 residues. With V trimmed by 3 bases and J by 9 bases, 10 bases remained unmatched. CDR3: CASSYRDSQMAQYF. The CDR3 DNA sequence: TGTGCCAGCAGTTACCGGGACAGCCAGATGGCCCAGTACTTC.

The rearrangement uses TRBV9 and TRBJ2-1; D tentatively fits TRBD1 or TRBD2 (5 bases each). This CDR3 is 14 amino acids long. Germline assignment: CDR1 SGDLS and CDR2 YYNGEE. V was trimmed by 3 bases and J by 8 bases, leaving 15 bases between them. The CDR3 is CASSASGPGHEQFF. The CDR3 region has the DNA TGTGCCAGCAGCGCTTCGGGGCCGGGCCATGAGCAGTTCTTC.

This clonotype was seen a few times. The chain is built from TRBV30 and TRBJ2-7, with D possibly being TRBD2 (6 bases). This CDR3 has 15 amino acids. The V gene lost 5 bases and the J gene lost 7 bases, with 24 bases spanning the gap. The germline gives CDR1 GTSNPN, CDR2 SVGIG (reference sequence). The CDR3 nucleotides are TGTGCCTGGGGCCACGCCGGGGACCCGGGGAGGGAGCAGTACTTC. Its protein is CAWGHAGDPGREQYF.

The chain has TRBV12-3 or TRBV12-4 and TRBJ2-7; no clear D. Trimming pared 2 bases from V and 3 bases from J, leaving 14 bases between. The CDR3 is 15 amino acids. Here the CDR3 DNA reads TGTGCCAGCAGTTTACGACCCCCGGGCAGCTACGAGCAGTACTTC. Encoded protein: CASSLRPPGSYEQYF.

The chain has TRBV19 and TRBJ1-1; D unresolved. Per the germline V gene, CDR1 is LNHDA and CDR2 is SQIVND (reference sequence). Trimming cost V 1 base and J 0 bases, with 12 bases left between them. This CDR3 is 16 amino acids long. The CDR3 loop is CASSIGRSLMNTEAFF. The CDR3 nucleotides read TGTGCCAGTAGTATAGGACGGTCCTTGATGAACACTGAAGCTTTCTTT.

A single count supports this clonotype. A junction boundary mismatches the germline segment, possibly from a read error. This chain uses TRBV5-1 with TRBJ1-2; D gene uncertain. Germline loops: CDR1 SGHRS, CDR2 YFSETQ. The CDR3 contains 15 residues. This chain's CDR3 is CASSPGGWGTYGYTF. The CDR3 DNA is TGTGCCAGCAGCCCGGGCGGGTGGGGTACCTATGGCTACACCTTC.

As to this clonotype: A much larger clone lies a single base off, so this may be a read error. CDR3 amino acids: CASSRGFNNGQFF. The CDR3 nucleotides are TGTGCCAGCAGTAGGGGGTTTAACAATGGGCAGTTCTTC. This rearrangement joins TRBV28 to TRBJ2-1; tentatively, D is TRBD1 (6 bases). This CDR3 is 13 amino acids long. Germline V CDR1 and CDR2: MDHEN, SYDVKM. Looking up the rest from reference TRBV28 and TRBJ2-1 gives the full variable domain: DVKVTQSSRYLVKRTGEKVFLECVQDMDHENMFWYRQDPGLGLRLIYFSYDVKMKEKGDIPEGYSVSREKKERFSLILESASTNQTSMYLCASSRGFNNGQFFGPGTRLTVL.

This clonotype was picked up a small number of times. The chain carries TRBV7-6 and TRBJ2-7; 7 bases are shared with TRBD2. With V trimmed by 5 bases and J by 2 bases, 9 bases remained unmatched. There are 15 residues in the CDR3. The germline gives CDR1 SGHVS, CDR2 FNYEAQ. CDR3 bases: TGTGCCAGCAGCCAGCGGGGTCTCCACACCTACGAGCAGTACTTC. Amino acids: CASSQRGLHTYEQYF.

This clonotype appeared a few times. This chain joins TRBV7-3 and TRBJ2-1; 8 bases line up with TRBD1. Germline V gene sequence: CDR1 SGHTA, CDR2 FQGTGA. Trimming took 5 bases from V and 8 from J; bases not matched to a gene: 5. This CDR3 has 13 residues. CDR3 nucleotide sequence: TGTGCCAGCAGCCCATCGACAGGGGATGAGCAGTTCTTC. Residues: CASSPSTGDEQFF.